This T cell receptor (beta chain) was found in a study of control samples from healthy donors and cancer patients. Clones were sequenced by immunoSEQ multiplex PCR, and TCRdb holds only the in-frame ones, with some missing. The data contain fewer than 150,000 clones, 90% to 95% of them singletons. Source material: blood. The clonotype originates from a woman aged 18-30 years in good health.

The chain's CDR3 is CASSFYRVDYGYTF. CDR3 sequence (DNA): TGTGCCAGCAGCTTCTACAGGGTAGACTATGGCTACACCTTC. The chain uses TRBV5-6 and TRBJ1-2; D might be TRBD1 (6 bases). This CDR3 contains 14 residues. Trimming removed 2 bases from V and 3 bases from J, with 11 bases in between. In germline, CDR1 is SGHDT, CDR2 YYEEEE.